This record looks at one TCR beta chain sequence and its context. Original processing notes: Nucleated cell counts were estimated from reference gene primer amplification. TCRdb keeps only in-frame clones here, not all; method: immunoSEQ multiplex PCR. The DNA was the basis for D and trimming; V, J and clone size are from that table. This table has about 110,000 clones, over 60% appearing once. The sample originates from a study of blood T cell repertoires in COVID-19. Study-level information: Some COVID-19 samples were acute and others convalescent; all came from the United States, Italy and Spain. Nucleic acid was either cDNA or gDNA, and it came from T cells, B-cell-depleted T cells, or PBMCs.

Germline V lookup: CDR1 LGHNA, CDR2 YSLEER. V lost 0 bases and J lost 8, with 18 bases in between. This CDR3 is 16 amino acids long. The chain uses TRBV4-3 and TRBJ2-3; TRBD2 might be the D (7 bases). Sequenced material: peripheral blood. This receptor was obtained from a human donor in a cohort sampled during active or convalescent COVID-19. The CDR3, as DNA: TGCGCCAGCAGCCAAGATCGAGGCGGGGGCCTTATTACGCAGTATTTT. Translation gives CASSQDRGGGLITQYF.